This T cell receptor (beta chain) was documented in a study of metastatic and nonmetastatic thyroid tumors. Study information: It was across blood and tumor or nodule tissue from malignant and benign thyroid patients that repertoires were compared.

Not a single patient had been given any form of treatment at any point before undergoing thyroid surgery. This clone was detected a few times. TCRdb reprocessed the PCR reads via MiXCR. This sample yields 15,000 to 20,000 clones, of which approximately 14% are seen a single time; approximately 15% belongs to the top ten. Sample: blood. This sequence originates from a female donor with papillary thyroid cancer or a benign thyroid nodule (not recorded which). Some clones in this sample may be carry-over from other donors' samples.

The DNA of the CDR3 is TGTGCCAGCAGCATAGCCGGGACAGGGGAGCAGTACTTC. Its protein is CASSIAGTGEQYF. The chain carries TRBV5-6 and TRBJ2-7; TRBD1 matches at 9 bases. CDR3 length: 13 amino acids. Germline V CDR1 and CDR2: SGHDT, YYEEEE. The ends lost 4 bases at V and 7 bases at J; junction bases unmatched: 6.